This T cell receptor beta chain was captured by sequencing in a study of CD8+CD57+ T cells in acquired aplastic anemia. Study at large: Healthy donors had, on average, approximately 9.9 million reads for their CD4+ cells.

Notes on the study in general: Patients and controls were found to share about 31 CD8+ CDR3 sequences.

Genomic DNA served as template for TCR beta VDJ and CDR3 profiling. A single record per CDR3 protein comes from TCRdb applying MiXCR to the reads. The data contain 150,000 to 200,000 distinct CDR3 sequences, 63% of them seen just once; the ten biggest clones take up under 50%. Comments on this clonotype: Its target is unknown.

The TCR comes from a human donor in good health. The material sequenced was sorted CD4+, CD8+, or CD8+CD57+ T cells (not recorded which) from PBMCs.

The CDR3: CASSLESSTGNTIYF. The CDR3 DNA reads as TGCGCCAGCAGCTTGGAGTCCTCGACTGGAAACACCATATATTTT. The chain is built from TRBV5-1 and TRBJ1-3; D gene uncertain. From germline, CDR1 is SGHRS and CDR2 YFSETQ. CDR3 length: 15 residues. The V end lost 0 bases, the J end lost 2 bases, and 9 bases lay between the germline ends. The full variable domain, in which reference TRBV5-1 and TRBJ1-3 provide the parts outside the CDR3, is KAGVTQTPRYLIKTRGQQVTLSCSPISGHRSVSWYQQTPGQGLQFLFEYFSETQRNKGNFPGRFSGRQFSNSRSEMNVSTLELGDSALYLCASSLESSTGNTIYFGEGSWLTVV.